This T cell receptor beta chain appears in the sequencing data of a study of blood T cells in healthy people across ages. Study outcomes and limitations: In these data, TCR beta diversity tracked strongly with naive T cell percentage.

As concerns this clonotype: Its antigen is still unknown.

Germline V gives CDR1 SGHRS, CDR2 YFSETQ. With 1 base removed from V and 4 bases from J, the gap between germline ends came to 11 bases. This CDR3 comprises 15 residues. Donors were systemically healthy Caucasian individuals from Russia aged roughly 6 to 100 years. A sample-barcoded 5' primer and a J-beta primer mix were used in a second PCR of about 7 to 12 cycles. Each CDR3 protein gets one entry after TCRdb re-called the 5' RACE reads with MiXCR. Of more than 650,000 distinct CDR3 sequences in the sample, roughly 25% are singletons; the top ten hold over 2.5%. This same sample was also part of a study on T cells of mothers and their children.

This receptor was obtained from a boy under 18 in good health. V and J are TRBV5-1 and TRBJ2-2; D gene ambiguous. The sequencing sample was made of blood. The CDR3 here is CASSLLDSVTGELFF. The CDR3 region has the DNA TGCGCCAGCAGCTTGTTAGATTCGGTCACCGGGGAGCTGTTTTTT.